The clone carrying this T cell receptor beta chain was observed at least ten times. Its cognate antigen is unknown. Described time point: pre-sensitization, week 0. Treatment in this sample: therapeutic diphenylcyclopropenone sensitization with weekly scalp DPC. The sample originates from a study of human T cells and chemical hapten exposure. As for the study in general: In the sensitization step, 2% DPC was placed on roughly 2 cm by roughly 2 cm of upper inner arm skin. Findings of the study overall: Alopecia was present in the donors, so their immune response may differ from healthy people's.

MiXCR, applied by TCRdb to the RACE reads, yields one record per CDR3 protein. Here the sample spans 350,000 to 450,000 distinct CDR3 sequences, about 5.1% being singletons. In germline, CDR1 is SGHDT, CDR2 YYEEEE. This CDR3 spans 16 amino acids. Trimming removed 4 bases at V and 0 bases at J, with 15 bases between. The rearrangement links TRBV5-6 to TRBJ2-3, with D possibly called TRBD1 or TRBD2 (5 bases each). This receptor was identified in a woman in her forties or fifties with alopecia areata. Some clones in this sample may be carry-over from other donors' samples. The starting material was whole blood, obtained in connection with sensitization to the hapten diphenylcyclopropenone (DPC). CDR3 protein: CASSPRGSLSTDTQYF. Written as DNA, the CDR3 is TGTGCCAGCAGCCCGAGGGGTAGTCTCAGCACAGATACGCAGTATTTT.